This T cell receptor (beta chain) was documented in a study of control samples from healthy donors and cancer patients. CDR3 length: 15 amino acids. Germline V gene sequence: CDR1 KGHDR, CDR2 SFDVKD. V dropped 3 bases and J dropped 7 bases, with 15 bases sitting between them. TCRdb keeps only in-frame clones here, not all; method: immunoSEQ multiplex PCR. Of fewer than 200,000 clones in the sample, nearly 96% were seen once. The TCR was taken from a woman younger than 45 in good health. The rearrangement links TRBV24-1 to TRBJ1-5; D possibly corresponds to TRBD1 (6 bases). The sample taken for sequencing was blood. This chain's CDR3 is CATSDRTGHGQPQHF. CDR3 DNA: TGTGCCACCAGTGATAGAACAGGGCATGGGCAGCCCCAGCATTTT.